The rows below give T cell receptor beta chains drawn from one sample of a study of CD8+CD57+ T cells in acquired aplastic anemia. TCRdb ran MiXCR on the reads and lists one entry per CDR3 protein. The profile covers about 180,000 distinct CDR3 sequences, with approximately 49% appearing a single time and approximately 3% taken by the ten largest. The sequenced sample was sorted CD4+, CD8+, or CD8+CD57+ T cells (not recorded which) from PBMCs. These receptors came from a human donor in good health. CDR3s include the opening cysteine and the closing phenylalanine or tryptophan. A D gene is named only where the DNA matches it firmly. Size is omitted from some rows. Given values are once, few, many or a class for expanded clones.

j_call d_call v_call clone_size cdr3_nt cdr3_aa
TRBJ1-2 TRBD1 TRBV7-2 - TGTGCCAGCAGCGCTCTGTTACAGGGGAATGGCTACACCTTC CASSALLQGNGYTF
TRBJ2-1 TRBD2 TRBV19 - TGTGCCAGTAGTATTGCAGCGGGAGTCTCGGATGAGCAGTTCTTC CASSIAAGVSDEQFF
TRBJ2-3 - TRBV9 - TGTGCCAGCGACACAGATACGCAGTATTTT CASDTDTQYF
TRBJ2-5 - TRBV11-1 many TGTGCCAGCAGCTTATCCGAGCAAGAGACCCAGTACTTC CASSLSEQETQYF
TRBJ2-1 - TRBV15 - TGTGCCAGCACTCGATCAGCTAGGGGTGAGCAGTTCTTC CASTRSARGEQFF
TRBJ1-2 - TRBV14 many TGTGCCAGCAGCCAAGGAGGACGAATGGAGTACTATGGCTACACCTTC CASSQGGRMEYYGYTF
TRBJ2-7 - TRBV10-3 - TGTGCCACCAGGACGTTAGCCTACGAGCAGTACTTC CATRTLAYEQYF
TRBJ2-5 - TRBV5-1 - TGCGCCAGCACCGAGATGGGGAGTGGAAAAAGAGAGACCCAGTACTTC CASTEMGSGKRETQYF
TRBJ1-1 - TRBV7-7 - TGTGCCAGCGTAGGGAAAAACACTGAAGCTTTCTTT CASVGKNTEAFF
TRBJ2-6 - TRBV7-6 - TGTGCCAGCAGCTTAGGGGGGACAACTGGGGCCAACGTCCTGACTTTC CASSLGGTTGANVLTF
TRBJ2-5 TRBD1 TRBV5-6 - TGTGCCAGCAGCGATCCGGGACAGGGGTTAGAGACCCAGTACTTC CASSDPGQGLETQYF
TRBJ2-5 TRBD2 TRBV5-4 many TGTGCCAGCAGCTTGGGTGTGTTGGCTAGCGGGAGTGCGGAGACCCAGTACTTC CASSLGVLASGSAETQYF
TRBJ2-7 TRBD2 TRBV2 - TGTGCCAGCAGCCCCCTAGCGGGGGGGCCATACGAGCAGGACTTC CASSPLAGGPYEQDF
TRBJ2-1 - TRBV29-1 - TGCAGCGTTGAAGACTGGGGGAGCGAGCAGTTCTTC CSVEDWGSEQFF
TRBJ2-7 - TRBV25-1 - TGTGCCAGCGAGGGGCAGGGATCCTACGAGCAGTACTTC CASEGQGSYEQYF
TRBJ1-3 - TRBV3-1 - TGTGCCAGCAGAAAGGGGGGGCCCCTCTCTGGAAACACCATATATTTT CASRKGGPLSGNTIYF
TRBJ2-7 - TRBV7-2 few TGTGCCAGCAGCTCCAGGCAGTCCTACGAGCAGTACTTC CASSSRQSYEQYF
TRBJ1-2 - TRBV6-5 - TGTGCCAGCAGTTCGGCCTTCCTTTTCGATGGCTACACCTTC CASSSAFLFDGYTF
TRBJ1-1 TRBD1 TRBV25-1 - TGTGCCAGCAGTGAAAGGACAGGGCTGAACACTGAAGCTTTCTTT CASSERTGLNTEAFF
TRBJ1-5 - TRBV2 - TGTGCCAGCAGCATCAGACGGGGGGCTTTGGGCAATCAGCCCCAGCATTTT CASSIRRGALGNQPQHF
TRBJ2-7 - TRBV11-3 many TGTGCCAGCAGCCCCCGGTGGGACGAGCAGTACTTC CASSPRWDEQYF
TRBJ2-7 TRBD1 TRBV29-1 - TGCAGCGTTGATCCGACAGGGGGTAGCTACGAGCAGTACTTC CSVDPTGGSYEQYF
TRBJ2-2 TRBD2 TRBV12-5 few TGTGCTAGTGGTTTGGCCCCAAGGGGCGGGTCTAGCGGTCCGACCGGGGAGCTGTTTTTT CASGLAPRGGSSGPTGELFF
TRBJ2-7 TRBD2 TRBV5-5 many TGTGCCAGCAGCGGAGCGGGAGGGCCATTCGAGCAGTACTTC CASSGAGGPFEQYF
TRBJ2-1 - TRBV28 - TGTACTTCTGGAGCATCCTACAATGAGCAGTTCTTC CTSGASYNEQFF
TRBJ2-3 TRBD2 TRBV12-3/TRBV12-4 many TGTGCCAGCAGGGCGACTAGCGGGAACACAGATACGCAGTATTTT CASRATSGNTDTQYF
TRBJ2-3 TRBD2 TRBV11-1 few TGTGCCAGCAGTTCCCTCCTAGCGGAAAGCACAGATACGCAGTATTTT CASSSLLAESTDTQYF
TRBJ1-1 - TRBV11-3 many TGTGCCAGCAGCTTGTGGACAGCAGAAGCTTTCTTT CASSLWTAEAFF
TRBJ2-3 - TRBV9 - TGTGCCAGCAGCGTAGCTCCCTCAACAGATACGCAGTATTTT CASSVAPSTDTQYF
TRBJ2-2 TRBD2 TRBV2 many TGTGCCAGCATAATGGGGGAGGGCGTCCCCGGGGAGCTGTTTTTT CASIMGEGVPGELFF
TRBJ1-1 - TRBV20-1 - TGCAGCCCGCTGAACGCGCAGAACACTGAAGCTTTCTTT CSPLNAQNTEAFF
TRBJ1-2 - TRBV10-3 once TGTGCCATCAGTGAGTCGAGGGGGGACGGCTACACCTTC CAISESRGDGYTF
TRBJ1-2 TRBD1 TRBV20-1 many TGCAGTGCTAACCCCAGGGGAGGGGCCAACAGGGGGCGGAATGGCTACACCTTC CSANPRGGANRGRNGYTF
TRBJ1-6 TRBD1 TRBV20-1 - TGCAGTGCTGAAAAACGGGACAGGGGTACTTCACCCCTCCACTTT CSAEKRDRGTSPLHF
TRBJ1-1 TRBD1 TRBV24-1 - TGTGCCACCAGTGATTTCGGGACAGGCGGAGCTTTCTTT CATSDFGTGGAFF
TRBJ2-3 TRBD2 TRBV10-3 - TGTGCCAGCAGCCGGGTGGGGGGGGATAAAGATACGCAGTATTTT CASSRVGGDKDTQYF
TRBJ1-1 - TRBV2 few TGTGCCAGCAGAGAGAGACTACAAGCTTTCTTT CASRERLQAFF
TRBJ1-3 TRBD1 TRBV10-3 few TGTGCCATCAGTGAGTCGACAGGGACTGGAAACACCATATATTTT CAISESTGTGNTIYF
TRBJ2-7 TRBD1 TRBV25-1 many TGTGCCAGCAGACGACAGGGTGTAGACGAGCAGTACTTC CASRRQGVDEQYF
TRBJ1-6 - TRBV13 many TGTGCCAGCAGCCCCCTGCGAAGCCTTAATAATTCACCCCTCCACTTT CASSPLRSLNNSPLHF
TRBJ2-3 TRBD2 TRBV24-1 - TGTGCCACCAGTGCCGGGACTAGCGGCTACAATGAGCAGTATTTT CATSAGTSGYNEQYF
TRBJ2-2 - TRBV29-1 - TGCAGCGTTGAAGGGGCCAGGACAGGGGAGCTGTTTTTT CSVEGARTGELFF
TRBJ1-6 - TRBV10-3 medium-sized TGTGCCATCGCTCCGGGACGGGAGAATTCACCCCTCCACTTT CAIAPGRENSPLHF
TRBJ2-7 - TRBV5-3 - TGTGCCACGAGAGAGGCAGGGGGGCAGGCCTACGAGCAGTACTTC CATREAGGQAYEQYF
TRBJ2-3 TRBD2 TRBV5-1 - TGCGCCAGCAGCTTGGGGTCGGGAGGATGGACAGATACGCAGTATTTT CASSLGSGGWTDTQYF
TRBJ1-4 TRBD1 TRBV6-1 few TGTGCCAGCAGCATAACGACAGGGGGTTCTAATGAAAAACTGTTTTTT CASSITTGGSNEKLFF
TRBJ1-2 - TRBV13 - TGTGCCAGCAGCTTATCACGTGAGGCACTGGTGAGGGTCTACACCTTC CASSLSREALVRVYTF
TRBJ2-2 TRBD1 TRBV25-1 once TGTGCCAGCAGTGATCCGGGACAGGGGACAAACACCGGGGAGCTGTTTTTT CASSDPGQGTNTGELFF
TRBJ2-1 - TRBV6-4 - TGTGCCAGCAGCTACACAATGCGTAGCTCCCACAATGAGCAGTTCTTC CASSYTMRSSHNEQFF
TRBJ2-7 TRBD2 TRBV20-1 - TGCAGTGCTAGAGACGTAGCGGGAGGATACTACGAGCAGTACTTC CSARDVAGGYYEQYF
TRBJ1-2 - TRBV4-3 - TGCGCCAGCAGCCCTCTCTCGTTTCCTAACTATGGCTACACCTTC CASSPLSFPNYGYTF
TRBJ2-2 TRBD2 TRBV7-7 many TGTGCTAGCAGCCTACACGCGGGGGAGGTTACCGGGGAGCTGTTTTTT CASSLHAGEVTGELFF
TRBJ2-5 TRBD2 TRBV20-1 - TGCAGTGCCCGAAGCCATACTAGCGGGGGTTGGGAGACCCAGTACTTC CSARSHTSGGWETQYF
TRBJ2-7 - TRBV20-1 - TGCAGTGCTAGAGATCGGGGAGGTCGTGGCAGCTCCTACGAGCAGTACTTC CSARDRGGRGSSYEQYF
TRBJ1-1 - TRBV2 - TGTGCCAGCAGTGTGATCAGGAACACTGAAGCTTTCTTT CASSVIRNTEAFF